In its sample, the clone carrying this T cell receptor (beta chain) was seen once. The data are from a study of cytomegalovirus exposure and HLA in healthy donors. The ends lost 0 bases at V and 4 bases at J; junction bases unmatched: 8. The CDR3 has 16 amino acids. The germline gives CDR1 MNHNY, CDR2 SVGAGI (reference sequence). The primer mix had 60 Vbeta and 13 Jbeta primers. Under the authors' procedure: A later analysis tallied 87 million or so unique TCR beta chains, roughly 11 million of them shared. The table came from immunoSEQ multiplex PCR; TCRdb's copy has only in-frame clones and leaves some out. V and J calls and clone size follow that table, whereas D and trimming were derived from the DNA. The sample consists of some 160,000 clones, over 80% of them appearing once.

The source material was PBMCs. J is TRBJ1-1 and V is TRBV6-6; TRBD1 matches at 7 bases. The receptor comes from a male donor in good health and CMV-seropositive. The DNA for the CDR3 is TGTGCCAGCAGTTACTCCAGGGGGGAGTACGGCACTGAAGCTTTCTTT. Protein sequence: CASSYSRGEYGTEAFF.